Presented here are 7 T cell receptor beta chains from one specimen sequenced in a study of blood T cell repertoires in COVID-19. TCRdb keeps only in-frame clones here, not all; method: immunoSEQ multiplex PCR. Of 300,000 to 350,000 clones detected, 80% to 90% appear once; the ten largest clones hold just over 9.5%. The sample consisted of peripheral blood. These receptors originate from a man younger than 40 with COVID-19, enrolled during active disease.

The J gene is TRBJ1-1, the V gene TRBV15, with a possible D match to TRBD1 (6 bases). V gave up 3 bases and J gave up 2 bases, with 13 bases separating them. Germline V lookup: CDR1 LNHNV, CDR2 YYDKDF (reference sequence). The CDR3 sequence is 15 residues long. Written as DNA, the CDR3 is TGTGCCACCAGCAGGGATCAGGGGCTAAACACTGAAGCTTTCTTT. It specifies CATSRDQGLNTEAFF. Drawing the rest from reference TRBV15 and TRBJ1-1, the complete variable domain is DAMVIQNPRYQVTQFGKPVTLSCSQTLNHNVMYWYQQKSSQAPKLLFHYYDKDFNNEADTPDNFQSRRPNTSFCFLDIRSPGLGDTAMYLCATSRDQGLNTEAFFGQGTRLTVV.

Concerning this clone: Other DNA sequences of this sample code for an identical CDR3. V gene TRBV27 combines with J gene TRBJ1-2, with 9 bases identical to TRBD1. CDR3 length: 13 amino acids. After removal of 5 bases from V and 4 bases from J, the junction contained 2 bases not matched to a gene. Per the germline V gene, CDR1 is MNHEY and CDR2 is SMNVEV (reference sequence). CDR3 sequence (DNA): TGTGCCAGCAGTCTGACAGGGGGCTATGGCTACACCTTC. Amino acid sequence: CASSLTGGYGYTF.

The chain links TRBV6-2 or TRBV6-3 to TRBJ1-2; 7 bases fit TRBD1. J lost 6 bases, V lost 4 bases, and 11 bases had no gene match. Per germline, CDR1 MNHEY and CDR2 SVGEGT. This CDR3 is 15 amino acids long. In DNA, the CDR3 is TGTGCCAGCAGTTCATTCGACAGGGAAAATAATGGCTACACCTTC. Translation gives CASSSFDRENNGYTF.

V usage is TRBV19 and J usage is TRBJ1-4, with 8 bases that match TRBD1. Germline V gene sequence: CDR1 LNHDA, CDR2 SQIVND (reference sequence). The CDR3 loop spans 15 amino acids. Losses at the gene ends were 5 bases for V and 6 bases for J; bases not matched to a gene: 8. The CDR3 sequence: CASSSQGAGDEKLFF. The CDR3 region has the DNA TGTGCCAGTAGTTCGCAGGGGGCGGGGGATGAAAAACTGTTTTTT.

J is TRBJ1-3 and V is TRBV6-6; TRBD1 is a possible D gene (5 bases). Germline V lookup: CDR1 MNHNY, CDR2 SVGAGI (reference sequence). Deletions cut 6 bases from V and 2 bases from J, with 14 bases between. The CDR3 consists of 15 residues. For the CDR3, the DNA is TGTGCCAGCAGCCCCCCGGGGGGGGCTGGAAACACCATATATTTT. Translation: CASSPPGGAGNTIYF.

This chain connects TRBV5-8 to TRBJ1-3; D is perhaps TRBD1 (5 bases). CDR1 SGHTS and CDR2 YDEGEE come from the germline V gene. The CDR3 loop spans 13 amino acids. The germline V and J ends were trimmed by 4 bases and 2 bases, with 7 bases remaining between them. The CDR3 DNA follows: TGTGCCAGCAGCCGCAGGGCTGGAAACACCATATATTTT. This sequence encodes CASSRRAGNTIYF.

Of note for this clone: Distinct nucleotide sequences in the sample also encode this CDR3. This chain connects TRBV9 to TRBJ2-3, with D tentatively TRBD2 (7 bases). CDR1 is SGDLS and CDR2 is YYNGEE in the germline V gene. V lost 1 base to trimming and J lost 6 bases, with 9 bases between them. The CDR3 runs 13 residues. CDR3 residues: CASSVRGGDTQYF. For the CDR3, the DNA is TGTGCCAGCAGCGTAAGGGGGGGCGATACGCAGTATTTT.